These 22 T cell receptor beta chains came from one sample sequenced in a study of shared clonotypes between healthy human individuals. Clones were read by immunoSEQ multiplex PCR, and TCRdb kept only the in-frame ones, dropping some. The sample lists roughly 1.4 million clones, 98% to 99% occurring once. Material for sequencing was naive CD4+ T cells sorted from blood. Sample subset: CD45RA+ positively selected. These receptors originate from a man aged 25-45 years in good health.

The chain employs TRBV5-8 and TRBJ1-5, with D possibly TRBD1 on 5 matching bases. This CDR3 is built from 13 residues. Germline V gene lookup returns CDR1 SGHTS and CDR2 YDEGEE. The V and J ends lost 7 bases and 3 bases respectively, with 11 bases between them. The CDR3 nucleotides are TGTGCCAGCCTAGGACAAGACAATCAGCCCCAGCATTTT. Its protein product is CASLGQDNQPQHF.

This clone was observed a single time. The CDR3 loop reads CASTDRGRLTEAFF. DNA of the CDR3: TGCGCCAGCACCGACAGGGGGCGCCTGACTGAAGCTTTCTTT. J is TRBJ1-1 and V is TRBV5-1; 10 positions agree with TRBD1. Germline lookup yields CDR1 SGHRS and CDR2 YFSETQ. V shed 6 bases and J 5 bases; nucleotides not matched to a gene: 7. This CDR3 is 14 amino acids long.

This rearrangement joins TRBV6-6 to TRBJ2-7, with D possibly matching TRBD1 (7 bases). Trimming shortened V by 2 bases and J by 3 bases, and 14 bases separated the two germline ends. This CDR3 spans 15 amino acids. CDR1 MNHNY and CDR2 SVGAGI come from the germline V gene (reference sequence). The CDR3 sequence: CASSYDFRGDYEQYF. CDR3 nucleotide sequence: TGTGCCAGCAGTTACGATTTCAGGGGGGACTACGAGCAGTACTTC.

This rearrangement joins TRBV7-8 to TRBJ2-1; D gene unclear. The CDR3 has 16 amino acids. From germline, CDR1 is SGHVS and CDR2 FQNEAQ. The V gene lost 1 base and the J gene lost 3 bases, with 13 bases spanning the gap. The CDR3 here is CASSLGLRNDYNEQFF. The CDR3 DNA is TGTGCCAGCAGCTTAGGTTTGCGAAACGACTACAATGAGCAGTTCTTC.

CDR3 nucleotide sequence: TGTGCCAGCAGCTACAGATCGGACGGGATCAATCAGCCCCAGCATTTT. Translation gives CASSYRSDGINQPQHF. J is TRBJ1-5 and V is TRBV11-2; unclear D gene. The CDR3 is made up of 16 amino acids. V lost 4 bases, J lost 3 bases, and 16 bases lay in between. Germline V lookup: CDR1 SGHAT, CDR2 FQNNGV.

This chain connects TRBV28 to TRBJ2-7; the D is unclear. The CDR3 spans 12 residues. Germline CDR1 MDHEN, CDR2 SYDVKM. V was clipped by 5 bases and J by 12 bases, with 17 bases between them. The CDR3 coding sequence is TGTGCCAGCAGTGCCGGGTCCAAAAGATCGTACTTC. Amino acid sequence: CASSAGSKRSYF.

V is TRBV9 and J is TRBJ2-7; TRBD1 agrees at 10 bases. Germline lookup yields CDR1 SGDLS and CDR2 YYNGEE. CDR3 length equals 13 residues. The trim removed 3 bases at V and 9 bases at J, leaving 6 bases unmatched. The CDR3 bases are TGTGCCAGCAGCGGAGGACAGGGGGACGGGCAGTACTTC. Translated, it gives CASSGGQGDGQYF.

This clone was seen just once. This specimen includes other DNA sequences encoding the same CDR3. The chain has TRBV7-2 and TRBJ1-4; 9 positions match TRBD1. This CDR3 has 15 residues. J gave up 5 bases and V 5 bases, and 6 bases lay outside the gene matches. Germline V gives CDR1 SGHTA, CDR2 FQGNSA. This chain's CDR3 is CASSSRTGANEKLFF. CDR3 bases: TGTGCCAGCAGCAGTAGGACAGGGGCAAATGAAAAACTGTTTTTT.

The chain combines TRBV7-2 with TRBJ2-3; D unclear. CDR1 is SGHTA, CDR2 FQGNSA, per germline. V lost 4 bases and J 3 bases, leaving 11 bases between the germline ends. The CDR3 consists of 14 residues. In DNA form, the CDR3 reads TGTGCCAGCAGCTCCTCGACTTCGACAGATACGCAGTATTTT. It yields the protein CASSSSTSTDTQYF.

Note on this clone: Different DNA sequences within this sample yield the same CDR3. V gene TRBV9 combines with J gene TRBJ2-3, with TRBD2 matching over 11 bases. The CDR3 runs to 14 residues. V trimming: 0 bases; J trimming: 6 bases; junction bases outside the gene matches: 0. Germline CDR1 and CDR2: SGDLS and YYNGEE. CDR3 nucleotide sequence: TGTGCCAGCAGCGTAGCTAGCGGGAGGGATACGCAGTATTTT. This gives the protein CASSVASGRDTQYF.

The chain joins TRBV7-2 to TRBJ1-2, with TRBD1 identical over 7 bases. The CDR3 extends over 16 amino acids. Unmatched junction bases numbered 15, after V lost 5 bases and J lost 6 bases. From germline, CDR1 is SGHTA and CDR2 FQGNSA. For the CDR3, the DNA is TGTGCCAGCAGCGCGCAACTCGGTGGGGACAGTGATGGCTACACCTTC. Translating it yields CASSAQLGGDSDGYTF.

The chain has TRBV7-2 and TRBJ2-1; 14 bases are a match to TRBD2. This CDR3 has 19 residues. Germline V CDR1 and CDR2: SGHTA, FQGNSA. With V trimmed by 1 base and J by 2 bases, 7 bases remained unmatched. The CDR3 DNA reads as TGTGCCAGCAGCTTAGTCGGGACTAGCGGGAGTAGTCCCTACAATGAGCAGTTCTTC. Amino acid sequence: CASSLVGTSGSSPYNEQFF.

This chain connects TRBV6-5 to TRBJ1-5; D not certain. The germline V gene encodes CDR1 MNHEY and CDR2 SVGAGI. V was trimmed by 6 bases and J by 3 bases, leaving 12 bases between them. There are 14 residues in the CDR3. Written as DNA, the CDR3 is TGTGCCAGCAGCCTCGGACGGATCAATCAGCCCCAGCATTTT. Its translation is CASSLGRINQPQHF.

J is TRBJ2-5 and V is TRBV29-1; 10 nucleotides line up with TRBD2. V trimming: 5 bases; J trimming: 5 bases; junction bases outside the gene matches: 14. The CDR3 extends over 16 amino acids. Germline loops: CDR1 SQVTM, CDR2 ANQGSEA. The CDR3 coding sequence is TGCAGCGTTCGACTTGGGTTCCTAGCGGGAGAGGAGACCCAGTACTTC. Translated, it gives CSVRLGFLAGEETQYF.

Here the CDR3 DNA reads TGCGCCAGCAGCCAAGATATTTGGCGGGAGGGTTACAATGAGCAGTTCTTC. Translating it yields CASSQDIWREGYNEQFF. This chain connects TRBV4-1 to TRBJ2-1; 9 bases match TRBD2. V lost 0 bases to trimming and J lost 4 bases; unmatched junction nucleotides: 7. Germline CDR1 reads MGHRA; CDR2 reads YSYEKL. The CDR3 runs to 17 residues.

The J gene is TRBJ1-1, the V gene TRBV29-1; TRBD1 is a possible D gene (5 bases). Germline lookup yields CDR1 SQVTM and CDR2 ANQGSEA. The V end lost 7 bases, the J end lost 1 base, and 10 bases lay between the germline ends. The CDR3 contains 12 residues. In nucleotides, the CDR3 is TGCAGCGCCTTCAGGGCGAACACTGAAGCTTTCTTT. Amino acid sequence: CSAFRANTEAFF.

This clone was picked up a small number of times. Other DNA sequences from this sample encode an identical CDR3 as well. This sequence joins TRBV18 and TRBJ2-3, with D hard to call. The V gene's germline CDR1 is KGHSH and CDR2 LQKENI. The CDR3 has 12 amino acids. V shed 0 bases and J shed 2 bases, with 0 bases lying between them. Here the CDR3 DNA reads TGTGCCAGCTCACCACCCACAGATACGCAGTATTTT. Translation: CASSPPTDTQYF.

The CDR3 DNA sequence: TGTGCCAGCTCACCATACAGACAGGGCAGCAATCAGCCCCAGCATTTT. Its translation: CASSPYRQGSNQPQHF. The J gene is TRBJ1-5, the V gene TRBV18; TRBD1 matches 7 bases. The germline V gene has CDR1 KGHSH and CDR2 LQKENI. With 2 bases clipped from V and 1 base from J, the junction kept 5 bases outside the gene matches. The CDR3 contains 16 residues.

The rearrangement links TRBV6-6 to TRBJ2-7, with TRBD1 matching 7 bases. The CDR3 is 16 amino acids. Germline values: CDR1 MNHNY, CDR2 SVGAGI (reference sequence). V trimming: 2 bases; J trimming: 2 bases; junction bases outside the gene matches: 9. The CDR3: CASSYGDSQLAYEQYF. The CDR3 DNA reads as TGTGCCAGCAGTTACGGGGACAGTCAACTCGCCTACGAGCAGTACTTC.

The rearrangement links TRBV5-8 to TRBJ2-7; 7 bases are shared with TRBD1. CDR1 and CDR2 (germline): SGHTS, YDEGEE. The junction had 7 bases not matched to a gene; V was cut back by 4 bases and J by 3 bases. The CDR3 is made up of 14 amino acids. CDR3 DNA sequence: TGTGCCAGCAGCCGCCGGGACAGCCGCTACGAGCAGTACTTC. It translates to CASSRRDSRYEQYF.

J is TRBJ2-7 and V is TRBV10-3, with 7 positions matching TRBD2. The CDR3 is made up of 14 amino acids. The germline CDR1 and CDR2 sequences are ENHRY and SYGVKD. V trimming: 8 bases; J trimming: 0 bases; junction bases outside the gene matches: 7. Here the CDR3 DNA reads TGTGCCATCCGATTGAGCGGGAACTCCTACGAGCAGTACTTC. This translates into CAIRLSGNSYEQYF.

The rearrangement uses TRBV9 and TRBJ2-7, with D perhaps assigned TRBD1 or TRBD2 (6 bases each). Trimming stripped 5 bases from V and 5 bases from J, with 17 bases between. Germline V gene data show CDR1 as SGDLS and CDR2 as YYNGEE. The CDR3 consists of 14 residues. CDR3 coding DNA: TGTGCCAGCAGTCGGGGGCCTTTGTTCGACGAGCAGTACTTC. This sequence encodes CASSRGPLFDEQYF. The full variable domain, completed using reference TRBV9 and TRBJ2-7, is DSGVTQTPKHLITATGQRVTLRCSPRSGDLSVYWYQQSLDQGLQFLIQYYNGEERAKGNILERFSAQQFPDLHSELNLSSLELGDSALYFCASSRGPLFDEQYFGPGTRLTVT.